These 4 T cell receptor beta chains were all obtained from the same sample, sequenced in a study of early T cells in non-severe SARS-CoV-2 infection. TCRdb analysed the 5' RACE reads with MiXCR anew, one entry per CDR3 protein. The sample holds 100,000 to 150,000 distinct CDR3 sequences; 15% are singletons and the top ten take roughly a fifth. Input material: whole blood. These receptors were obtained from an adult who was a healthcare worker with PCR-confirmed SARS-CoV-2 infection or an uninfected control (not recorded which).

The chain joins TRBV2 to TRBJ1-2; D unclear. The CDR3 is 17 amino acids. CDR1 SNHLY and CDR2 FYNNEI come from the germline V gene. The V and J ends lost 7 bases and 1 base respectively, with 22 bases between them. DNA for the CDR3: TGTGCCAGCACCCCTCGGTGGGATTACCGGGGTAACTATGGCTACACCTTC. It encodes CASTPRWDYRGNYGYTF.

This chain links TRBV2 with TRBJ2-2; 7 bases match TRBD2. CDR1 SNHLY and CDR2 FYNNEI come from the germline V gene. This CDR3 is 16 amino acids long. The junction had 7 bases not matched to a gene; V was cut back by 6 bases and J by 0 bases. The CDR3 region is CASSYTSAPNTGELFF. The CDR3 DNA sequence: TGTGCCAGCAGCTACACTAGCGCCCCGAACACCGGGGAGCTGTTTTTT.

This clonotype was counted a single time. This rearrangement joins TRBV3-1 to TRBJ1-5; D is perhaps TRBD1 (5 bases). V was trimmed by 5 bases and J by 6 bases, leaving 14 bases between them. The CDR3 is 14 residues long. Per germline, CDR1 LGHDT and CDR2 YNNKEL (reference sequence). The DNA of the CDR3 is TGTGCCAGCAGCGGGACGGCGTCTTTTCAGCCCCAGCATTTT. Translating it yields CASSGTASFQPQHF.

This clonotype occurred a few times. The chain links TRBV18 to TRBJ2-3; TRBD1 or TRBD2 may be the D gene (5 bases each). Germline loops: CDR1 KGHSH, CDR2 LQKENI. The CDR3 sequence is 15 residues long. V gave up 6 bases and J gave up 0 bases, with 13 bases separating them. This CDR3 reads CASSPGAPSTDTQYF. The CDR3 nucleotides read TGTGCCAGCTCTCCCGGGGCTCCAAGCACAGATACGCAGTATTTT. The whole variable domain, filled in from reference TRBV18 and TRBJ2-3, reads NAGVMQNPRHLVRRRGQEARLRCSPMKGHSHVYWYRQLPEEGLKFMVYLQKENIIDESGMPKERFSAEFPKEGPSILRIQQVVRGDSAAYFCASSPGAPSTDTQYFGPGTRLTVL.